This record looks at one T cell receptor (beta chain) sequence and its context. Method: immunoSEQ multiplex PCR; TCRdb's copy keeps in-frame clones and lacks some. The sample carries under 100,000 clones, roughly 80% recorded once. The data belong to a study of blood T cell repertoires in COVID-19. For the study at large: The cDNA or gDNA used as material had been derived from T cells, B-cell-depleted T cells, or PBMCs.

V was shortened by 1 base and J by 5 bases, with 6 bases between the two germline ends. The CDR3 runs 12 residues. CDR1 and CDR2 (germline): SGHTA, FQGNSA. This clonotype was sampled from an older man with active or convalescent COVID-19. Sequenced input: peripheral blood. This chain links TRBV7-2 with TRBJ2-7; tentative D call: TRBD1 (5 bases). As DNA, the CDR3 is TGTGCCAGCAGCTTAGAGGGGAACGAGCAGTACTTC. As protein: CASSLEGNEQYF.